This T cell receptor beta chain was documented in a study of T-cell reconstitution after alpha-beta-depleted transplantation in children. Researchers prepared the TCRbeta library using unique molecular identifiers, the study reports. TCRdb re-called the PCR reads with MiXCR, one entry per CDR3 protein. Altogether some 600,000 distinct CDR3 sequences are present, 10% to 15% being singletons, with the ten largest covering 2.2%. Study observations and caveats: Newly produced T cells mostly provided counts and TCRbeta diversity after one year, as hyperexpanded clones declined. Reportedly, roughly two months post-transplant, alpha-beta T cells arose from several hundred expanded graft clones. The study traced high day-60 TCRbeta diversity in some patients to surviving recipient T cells and thymic progenitors.

Germline V gene sequence: CDR1 SGHVS, CDR2 FNYEAQ. The length of the CDR3 is 15 residues. V shed 4 bases and J shed 4 bases, with 14 bases lying between them. This clonotype turned up a few times. The antigen is undetermined. This TCR came from a male patient aged 5 to 17 who had a stem cell transplant for acute myeloid leukemia, so the T cells may come from the graft donor. The genes are TRBV7-6 and TRBJ2-1; D is perhaps TRBD2 (6 bases). The sample in question was PBMCs, mostly from graft donor cells, obtained 360 days after TCRalphabeta/CD19-depleted stem cell transplant. The CDR3 region has the DNA TGTGCCAGCAGCTCCCCTACTAGCTTATACAATGAGCAGTTCTTC. Encoded protein: CASSSPTSLYNEQFF.